The clone carrying this T cell receptor beta chain was observed a handful of times. Germline and junction disagree at one end, which may indicate a read error. This specimen includes other DNA sequences encoding the same CDR3. The sample originates from a study of cytomegalovirus exposure and HLA in healthy donors. PCR used 60 Vbeta primers and 13 Jbeta primers. Sequencing was performed with immunoSEQ multiplex PCR; in TCRdb, only in-frame clones are kept and a portion is missing. The sample includes 150,000 to 200,000 clones, roughly three quarters of them seen just once. Germline assignment: CDR1 SEHNR and CDR2 FQNEAQ (reference sequence). The CDR3 totals 16 residues.

The receptor comes from a woman in her 50s in good health and CMV-seronegative. V is TRBV7-9 and J is TRBJ1-5; 7 bases are a match to TRBD1. Sequenced material: PBMCs. CDR3: CASSLGGTDLNQPQHF. CDR3 DNA: TGTGCGAGCAGCTTAGGGGGGACAGACCTAAATCAGCCCCAGCATTTT.